The 5 T cell receptor beta chains below come from one sample, sequenced in a study of CD8 T cells in Susac syndrome. Random hexamers were used to reverse transcribe an amount of about 0.5 to 1 ug RNA. TCRdb independently ran MiXCR on the immunoSEQ multiplex PCR reads; one entry per CDR3 protein. The table lists 150,000 to 200,000 distinct CDR3 sequences, around 93% of them singletons. Sequenced material: CD8+ T cells from PBMCs. These receptors came from a human donor with Susac syndrome.

The chain combines TRBV5-1 with TRBJ1-1; TRBD1 might be the D (5 bases). V was cut by 5 bases and J by 5 bases, with 16 bases left in between. The germline V gene has CDR1 SGHRS and CDR2 YFSETQ. The CDR3 loop spans 14 amino acids. The CDR3 spells CASRRDLGWTEAFF. The CDR3 DNA reads TGCGCCAGCAGGCGGGACCTCGGGTGGACTGAAGCTTTCTTT.

The chain is built from TRBV3-1 and TRBJ2-3, with 7 bases lining up with TRBD2. The CDR3 spans 15 residues. The ends lost 3 bases at V and 4 bases at J; junction bases unmatched: 7. CDR1 LGHDT and CDR2 YNNKEL come from the germline V gene (reference sequence). CDR3 in DNA: TGTGCCAGCAGCCAGGATCTAGGGAGGGCAGATACGCAGTATTTT. The encoded protein is CASSQDLGRADTQYF.

This clonotype was seen a single time. The rearrangement joins TRBV4-1 to TRBJ2-1, with a weak D call TRBD1 (7 bases). Deletions cut 9 bases from V and 3 bases from J, with 45 bases between. This CDR3 region has 24 residues. CDR1 is MGHRA and CDR2 is YSYEKL in the germline V gene. The CDR3 spells CARASPAGGTPRGLARSHYNEQFF. The CDR3 DNA reads TGCGCCAGAGCCTCACCCGCAGGGGGGACCCCGCGAGGGCTAGCGCGCAGCCACTACAATGAGCAGTTCTTC.

The rearrangement links TRBV6-5 to TRBJ2-6; D remains unclear. CDR3 length equals 15 residues. CDR1 is MNHEY and CDR2 is SVGAGI in the germline V gene. V lost 3 bases to trimming and J lost 2 bases, with 8 bases between them. The CDR3 sequence: CASSYEATGANVLTF. The CDR3, as DNA: TGTGCCAGCAGTTATGAAGCTACTGGGGCCAACGTCCTGACTTTC.

This clonotype came up once. The chain employs TRBV4-1 and TRBJ2-7; a weak D match, TRBD2 (5 bases). This CDR3 spans 13 amino acids. Trimming pared 3 bases from V and 3 bases from J, leaving 9 bases between. Germline loops: CDR1 MGHRA, CDR2 YSYEKL. The CDR3 bases are TGCGCCAGCAGCCAGCCTAGCAGCTACGAGCAGTACTTC. Translating gives CASSQPSSYEQYF.